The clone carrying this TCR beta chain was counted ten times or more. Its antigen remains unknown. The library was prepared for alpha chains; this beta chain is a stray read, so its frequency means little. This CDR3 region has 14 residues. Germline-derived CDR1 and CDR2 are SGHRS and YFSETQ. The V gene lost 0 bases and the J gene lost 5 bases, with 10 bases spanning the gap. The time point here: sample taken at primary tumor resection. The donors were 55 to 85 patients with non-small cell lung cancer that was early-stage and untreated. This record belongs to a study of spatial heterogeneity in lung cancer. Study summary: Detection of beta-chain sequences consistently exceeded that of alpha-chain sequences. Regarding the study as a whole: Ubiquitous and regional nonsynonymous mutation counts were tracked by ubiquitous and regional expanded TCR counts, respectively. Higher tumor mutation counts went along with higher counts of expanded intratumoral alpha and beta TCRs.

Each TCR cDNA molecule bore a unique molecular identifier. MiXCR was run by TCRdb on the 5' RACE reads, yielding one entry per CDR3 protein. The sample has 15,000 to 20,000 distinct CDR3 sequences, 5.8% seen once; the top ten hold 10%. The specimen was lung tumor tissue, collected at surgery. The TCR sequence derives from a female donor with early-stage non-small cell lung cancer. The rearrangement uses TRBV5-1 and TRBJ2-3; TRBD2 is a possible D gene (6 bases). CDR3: CASSLDGSGDTQYF. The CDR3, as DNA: TGCGCCAGCAGCTTGGACGGGAGTGGAGATACGCAGTATTTT.